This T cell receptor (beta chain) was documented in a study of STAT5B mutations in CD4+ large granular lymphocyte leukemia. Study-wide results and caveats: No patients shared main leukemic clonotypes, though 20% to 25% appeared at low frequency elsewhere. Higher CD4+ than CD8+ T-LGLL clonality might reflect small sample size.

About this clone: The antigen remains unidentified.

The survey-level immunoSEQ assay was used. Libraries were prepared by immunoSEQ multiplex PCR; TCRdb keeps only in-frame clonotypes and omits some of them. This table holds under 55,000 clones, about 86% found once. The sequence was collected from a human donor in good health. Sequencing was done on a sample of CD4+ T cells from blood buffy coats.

The CDR3 DNA follows: TGTGCCAGTAGTATAGGTGGACAGCCCCAGCATTTT. This translates into CASSIGGQPQHF. This chain links TRBV19 with TRBJ1-5; D gene uncertain. Germline CDR1 is LNHDA and CDR2 is SQIVND (reference sequence). The V gene lost 1 base and the J gene lost 7 bases, with 5 bases spanning the gap. This CDR3 is built from 12 residues.